Listed below are T cell receptor beta chains from one sample, sequenced in a study of T cell responses to AZD1222 COVID-19 vaccine. The repertoire was sequenced with immunoSEQ multiplex PCR; TCRdb's copy has only in-frame clones and lacks some. The listing contains about 140,000 clones. The sequenced material came from peripheral blood. Receptors were obtained from an adult in good health. Each CDR3 is given with its conserved first and last residue. Fields, in order: J gene, CDR3 length, D gene, V gene, CDR3 DNA, CDR3 protein. A D gene is named only where the DNA matches it firmly.

J: TRBJ1-3
length: 14
D: .
V: TRBV28
DNA: TGTGCCAGCAGTACAATCAGCTCTGGAAACACCATATATTTT
CDR3: CASSTISSGNTIYF

J: TRBJ1-4
length: 12
D: .
V: TRBV21-1
DNA: TGTGCCAGCAGAGGGACAGCCGAAAAACTGTTTTTT
CDR3: CASRGTAEKLFF

J: TRBJ2-5
length: 13
D: .
V: TRBV2
DNA: TGTGCCAGCAGGCGGGACAGACAAGAGACCCAGTACTTC
CDR3: CASRRDRQETQYF

J: TRBJ1-2
length: 13
D: .
V: TRBV28
DNA: TGTGCCAGCAGTTTGAGACAGGTATATGGCTACACCTTC
CDR3: CASSLRQVYGYTF

J: TRBJ2-7
length: 11
D: .
V: TRBV28
DNA: TGTGCCACCGTTTCGGGGGTCGAGCAGTACTTC
CDR3: CATVSGVEQYF

J: TRBJ1-2
length: 16
D: TRBD1
V: TRBV30
DNA: TGTGCCTGGGAACAGGGGCCCCGCGGGTCGGATTATGGCTACACCTTC
CDR3: CAWEQGPRGSDYGYTF

J: TRBJ1-1
length: 11
D: .
V: TRBV6-6
DNA: TGTGCCAGCTCAAAAGGGACTGAAGCTTTCTTT
CDR3: CASSKGTEAFF

J: TRBJ1-4
length: 16
D: TRBD1
V: TRBV4-3
DNA: TGCGCCAGCAGCCAGGAGACCGGGACAGGGTACGAAAAACTGTTTTTT
CDR3: CASSQETGTGYEKLFF

J: TRBJ1-5
length: 15
D: .
V: TRBV6-5
DNA: TGTGCCAGCAGATGGGTGGGGAGCGTCAATCAGCCCCAGCATTTT
CDR3: CASRWVGSVNQPQHF

J: TRBJ2-1
length: 19
D: TRBD2
V: TRBV11-3
DNA: TGTGCCAGCAGCGACCGGAATATGGCGGGGGGGCTTAGGTACAATGAGCAGTTCTTC
CDR3: CASSDRNMAGGLRYNEQFF

J: TRBJ1-6
length: 15
D: TRBD1
V: TRBV7-2
DNA: TGTGCCAGCAGCCCCCTCCCCAGGGGGAATTCACCCCTCCACTTT
CDR3: CASSPLPRGNSPLHF

J: TRBJ2-1
length: 14
D: TRBD2
V: TRBV7-9
DNA: TGTGCCAGCAGCCGGACTAGCGGGTACAATGAGCAGTTCTTC
CDR3: CASSRTSGYNEQFF

J: TRBJ2-6
length: 16
D: .
V: TRBV11-3
DNA: TGTGCCAGCAGCTTAGTCACGGGGTATGGGGCCAACGTCCTGACTTTC
CDR3: CASSLVTGYGANVLTF

J: TRBJ2-7
length: 16
D: TRBD1
V: TRBV6-5
DNA: TGTGCCAGCAGTTCCGAACAGGGGAGCGCTTTTTACGAGCAGTACTTC
CDR3: CASSSEQGSAFYEQYF

J: TRBJ1-1
length: 15
D: .
V: TRBV6-6
DNA: TGTGCCAGCACCTCCTGGGGGGGAGGGAACACTGAAGCTTTCTTT
CDR3: CASTSWGGGNTEAFF

J: TRBJ1-6
length: 14
D: .
V: TRBV19
DNA: TGTGCCACCGCAAGGGGACAAACTAATTCACCCCTCCACTTT
CDR3: CATARGQTNSPLHF

J: TRBJ1-5
length: 17
D: TRBD1
V: TRBV4-1
DNA: TGCGCCAGCAGCCAAGTATTCGGGACAGGGGGGAATCAGCCCCAGCATTTT
CDR3: CASSQVFGTGGNQPQHF

J: TRBJ2-7
length: 13
D: TRBD1
V: TRBV2
DNA: TGTGCCAGCCAGGGACAGGGGTTCGACGAGCAGTACTTC
CDR3: CASQGQGFDEQYF

J: TRBJ2-2
length: 11
D: .
V: TRBV5-1
DNA: TGCGCCAGCAGCTTGGAATGGGAGCTGTTTTTT
CDR3: CASSLEWELFF

J: TRBJ2-7
length: 12
D: .
V: TRBV7-2
DNA: TGTGCCAGCAGCCGCCGCACCTACGAGCAGTACTTC
CDR3: CASSRRTYEQYF

J: TRBJ1-1
length: 15
D: .
V: TRBV5-1
DNA: TGCGCCAGCAGCTTGGGAGACAGCCGAACCGCTGAAGCTTTCTTT
CDR3: CASSLGDSRTAEAFF

J: TRBJ2-6
length: 17
D: .
V: TRBV5-1
DNA: TGCGCCAGCAGCCCTTGGGGGACGAGCTCTGGGGCCAACGTCCTGACTTTC
CDR3: CASSPWGTSSGANVLTF

J: TRBJ2-3
length: 14
D: .
V: TRBV15
DNA: TGTGCCACCAGCAGAGACCCGGGGGTGAATACGCAGTATTTT
CDR3: CATSRDPGVNTQYF

J: TRBJ2-2
length: 14
D: .
V: TRBV5-1
DNA: TGCGCCACCCGGGGGTCCCCGGGCACCGGGGAGCTGTTTTTT
CDR3: CATRGSPGTGELFF